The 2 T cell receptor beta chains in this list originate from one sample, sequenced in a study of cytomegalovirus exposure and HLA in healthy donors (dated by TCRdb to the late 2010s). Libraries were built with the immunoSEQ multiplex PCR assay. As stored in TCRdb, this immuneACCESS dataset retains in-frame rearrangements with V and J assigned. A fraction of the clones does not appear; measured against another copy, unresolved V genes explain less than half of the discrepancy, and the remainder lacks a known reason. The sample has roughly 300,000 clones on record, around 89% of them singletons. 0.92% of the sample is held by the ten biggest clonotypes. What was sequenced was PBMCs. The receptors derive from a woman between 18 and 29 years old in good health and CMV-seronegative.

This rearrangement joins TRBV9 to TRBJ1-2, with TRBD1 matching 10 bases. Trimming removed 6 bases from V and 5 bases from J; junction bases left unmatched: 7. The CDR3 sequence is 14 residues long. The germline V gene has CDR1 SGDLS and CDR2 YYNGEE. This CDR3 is CASNRQGAGYGYTF. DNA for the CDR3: TGTGCCAGCAACCGACAGGGGGCGGGTTATGGCTACACCTTC.

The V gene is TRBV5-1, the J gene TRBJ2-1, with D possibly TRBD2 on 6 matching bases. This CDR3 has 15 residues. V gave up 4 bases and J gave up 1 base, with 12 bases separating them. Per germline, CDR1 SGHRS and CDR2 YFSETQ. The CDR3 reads CASSALAGSYNEQFF. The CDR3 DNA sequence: TGCGCCAGCAGCGCACTAGCAGGATCCTACAATGAGCAGTTCTTC.